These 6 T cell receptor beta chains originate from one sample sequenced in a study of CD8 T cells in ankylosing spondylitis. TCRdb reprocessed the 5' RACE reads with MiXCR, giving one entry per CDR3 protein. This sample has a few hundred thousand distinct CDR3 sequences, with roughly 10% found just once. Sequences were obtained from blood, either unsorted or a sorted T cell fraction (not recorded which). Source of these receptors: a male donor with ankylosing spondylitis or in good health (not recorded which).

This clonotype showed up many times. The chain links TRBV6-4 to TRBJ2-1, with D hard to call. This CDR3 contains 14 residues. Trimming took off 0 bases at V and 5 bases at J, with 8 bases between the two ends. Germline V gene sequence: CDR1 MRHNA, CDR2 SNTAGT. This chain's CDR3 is CASSDSYGNNEQFF. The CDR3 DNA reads TGTGCCAGCAGTGACTCCTACGGAAACAATGAGCAGTTCTTC.

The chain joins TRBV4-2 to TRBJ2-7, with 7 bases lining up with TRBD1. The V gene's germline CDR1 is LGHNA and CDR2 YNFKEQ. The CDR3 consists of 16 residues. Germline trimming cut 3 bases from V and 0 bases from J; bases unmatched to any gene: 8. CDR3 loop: CASSHLGDSSSYEQYF. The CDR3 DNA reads TGTGCCAGCAGCCATCTCGGGGACAGTAGCTCCTACGAGCAGTACTTC.

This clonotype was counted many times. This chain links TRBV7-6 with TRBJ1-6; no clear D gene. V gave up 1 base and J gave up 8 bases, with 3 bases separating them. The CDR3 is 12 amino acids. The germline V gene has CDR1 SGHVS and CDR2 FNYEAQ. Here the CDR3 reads CASSLGDSPLHF. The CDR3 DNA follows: TGTGCCAGCAGCTTAGGCGATTCACCCCTCCACTTT.

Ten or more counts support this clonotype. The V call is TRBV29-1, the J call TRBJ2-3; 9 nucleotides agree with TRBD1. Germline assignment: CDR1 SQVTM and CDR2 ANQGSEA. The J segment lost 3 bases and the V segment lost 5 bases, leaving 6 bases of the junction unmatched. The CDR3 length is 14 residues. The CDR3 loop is CSVPGTGITDTQYF. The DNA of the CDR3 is TGCAGCGTTCCTGGGACAGGGATAACAGATACGCAGTATTTT.

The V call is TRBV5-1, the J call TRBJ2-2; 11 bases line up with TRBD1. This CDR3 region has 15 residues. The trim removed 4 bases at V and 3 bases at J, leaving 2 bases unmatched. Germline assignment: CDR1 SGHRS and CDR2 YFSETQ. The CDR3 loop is CASSGQGADTGELFF. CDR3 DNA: TGCGCCAGCAGCGGACAGGGGGCCGACACCGGGGAGCTGTTTTTT.

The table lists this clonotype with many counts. The CDR3 reads CASTPGVQGGTDTQYF. In DNA form, the CDR3 reads TGTGCCAGCACCCCCGGCGTACAGGGTGGCACAGATACGCAGTATTTT. This chain connects TRBV12-3 or TRBV12-4 to TRBJ2-3; tentative D call: TRBD1 (6 bases). The CDR3 spans 16 residues. The V end lost 7 bases, the J end lost 1 base, and 18 bases lay between the germline ends.